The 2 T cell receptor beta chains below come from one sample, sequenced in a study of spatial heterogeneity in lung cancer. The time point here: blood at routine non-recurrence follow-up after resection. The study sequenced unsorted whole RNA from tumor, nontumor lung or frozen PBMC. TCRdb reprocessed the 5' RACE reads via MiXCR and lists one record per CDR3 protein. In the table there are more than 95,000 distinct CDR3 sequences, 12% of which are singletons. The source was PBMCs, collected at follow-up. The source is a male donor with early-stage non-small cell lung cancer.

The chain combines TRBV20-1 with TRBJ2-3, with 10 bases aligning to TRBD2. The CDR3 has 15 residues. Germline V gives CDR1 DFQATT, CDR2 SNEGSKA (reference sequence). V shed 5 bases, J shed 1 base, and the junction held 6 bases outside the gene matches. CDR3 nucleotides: TGCAGTGCTGTCCCTCTAGCGGGAGGCACAGATACGCAGTATTTT. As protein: CSAVPLAGGTDTQYF.

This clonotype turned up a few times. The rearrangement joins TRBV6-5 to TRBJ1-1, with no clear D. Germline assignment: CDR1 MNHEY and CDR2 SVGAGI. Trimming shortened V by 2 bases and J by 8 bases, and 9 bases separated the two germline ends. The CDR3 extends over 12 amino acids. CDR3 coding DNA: TGTGCCAGCAGTTACCCCGGCAGCGAAGCTTTCTTT. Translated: CASSYPGSEAFF.